This T cell receptor beta chain was captured in a study of blood T cell repertoires in COVID-19. Study summary: Acute and convalescent COVID-19 samples came from the United States, Italy and Spain. In each case, the material was cDNA or gDNA derived from T cells, B-cell-depleted T cells, or PBMCs.

The CDR3 is made up of 14 amino acids. CDR1 is SGHAT and CDR2 is FQNNGV in the germline V gene. Trimming took off 6 bases at V and 2 bases at J, with 14 bases between the two ends. Authors' data handling: How many nucleated cells were present was estimated from reference gene primer amplification. The data were produced by immunoSEQ multiplex PCR, yet TCRdb's version contains in-frame clones alone and is incomplete. Clone size and the V and J calls come from that table; the DNA yielded D and trimming. Among tens of thousands of clones listed, approximately 79% were seen once. The sequencing sample was made of peripheral blood. The V call is TRBV11-2, the J call TRBJ2-7, with D perhaps TRBD2 (5 bases). The receptor was isolated from a man in his 70s with active or convalescent COVID-19. DNA for the CDR3: TGTGCCAGCAGTTCCAGGACTCTAACCTACGAGCAGTACTTC. Encoded protein: CASSSRTLTYEQYF.